This T cell receptor beta chain came from a study of T cell repertoires in aging, cancer and after chemotherapy. Overall study findings and caveats: Compared with age-matched healthy donors, untreated hematological or solid cancer patients showed higher blood TCR clonality.

J was trimmed by 7 bases and V by 3 bases; bases with no gene match: 6. The CDR3 sequence is 13 residues long. Germline CDR1 and CDR2: GTSNPN and SVGIG (reference sequence). This clonotype appeared many times. Its antigen remains unidentified. TRB rearrangements spanning V, D and J were amplified using mixed TRB-A/B primers. Each CDR3 protein gets one entry after TCRdb re-called the multiplex PCR reads with MiXCR. The sample has 7,000 to 9,500 distinct CDR3 sequences; about a quarter are singletons. TCR beta rearrangements were amplified from peripheral blood genomic DNA. The V call is TRBV30, the J call TRBJ1-3; the match to TRBD1 covers 7 bases. The receptor was isolated from a human donor with a blood cancer. The donor label of this sample is uncertain. Input material: blood. CDR3 in DNA: TGTGCCTGGAGGGACAGGATCCCCAACACCATATATTTT. Its translation: CAWRDRIPNTIYF.